This is a list of T cell receptor beta chains from one sample in a study of cytomegalovirus exposure and HLA in healthy donors. Method: immunoSEQ multiplex PCR; TCRdb's copy keeps in-frame clones and lacks some. The sample contains roughly 60,000 clones, less than 85% of which appear only once. The sample consisted of PBMCs. These TCRs come from a woman aged 55 to 70 in good health and CMV-seropositive. The CDR3 runs from the conserved cysteine through the conserved F or W. The D gene is left open where the match is weak. For some rows the clone size is stated as once, few or many, or as a class when expanded; others skip it.

clone_size: few; j_call: TRBJ1-2; v_call: TRBV27; d_call: TRBD1; cdr3_nt: TGTGCCAGCAGTACGGGACAGGTACCCTTCTATGGCTACACCTTC; cdr3_aa: CASSTGQVPFYGYTF
clone_size: once; j_call: TRBJ1-2; v_call: TRBV6-1; d_call: TRBD1; cdr3_nt: TGTGCCAGCATGGGGACAGGGGATAGCTCCTTTGGCTACACCTTC; cdr3_aa: CASMGTGDSSFGYTF
clone_size: .; j_call: TRBJ2-7; v_call: TRBV30; d_call: TRBD1; cdr3_nt: TGTGCCTGGAGTGAGGACAGGGCCTACGAGCAGTACTTC; cdr3_aa: CAWSEDRAYEQYF
clone_size: .; j_call: TRBJ2-2; v_call: TRBV6-5; d_call: .; cdr3_nt: TGTGCCAGCAGTGTAGTCGGGGAGCTGTTTTTT; cdr3_aa: CASSVVGELFF
clone_size: once; j_call: TRBJ1-1; v_call: TRBV20-1; d_call: .; cdr3_nt: TGCAGTGCTCCGGGCACTGAAGCTTTCTTT; cdr3_aa: CSAPGTEAFF
clone_size: .; j_call: TRBJ1-2; v_call: TRBV4-1; d_call: .; cdr3_nt: TGCGCCAGCAGCCAAGATAGACAGAACTATGGCTACACCTTC; cdr3_aa: CASSQDRQNYGYTF
clone_size: once; j_call: TRBJ2-1; v_call: TRBV10-2; d_call: TRBD2; cdr3_nt: TGCGCCAGCAGTCTAGCGGGGTCGTCCAATGAGCAGTTCTTC; cdr3_aa: CASSLAGSSNEQFF
clone_size: .; j_call: TRBJ1-1; v_call: TRBV9; d_call: .; cdr3_nt: TGTGCCAGCAGCCGTCAACTTGGGCCTGAAGCTTTCTTT; cdr3_aa: CASSRQLGPEAFF
clone_size: .; j_call: TRBJ2-5; v_call: TRBV7-6; d_call: .; cdr3_nt: TGTGCCAGCAGCCCGATAACAGGGACCCAAGAGACCCAGTACTTC; cdr3_aa: CASSPITGTQETQYF
clone_size: once; j_call: TRBJ1-5; v_call: TRBV6-1; d_call: TRBD1; cdr3_nt: TGTGCCAGCAAGCCCGGGACAGGGGGCTTTCAGCCCCAGCATTTT; cdr3_aa: CASKPGTGGFQPQHF
clone_size: .; j_call: TRBJ1-1; v_call: TRBV2; d_call: .; cdr3_nt: TGTGCCAGCAGTGATTTAGGGAGGAACACTGAAGCTTTCTTT; cdr3_aa: CASSDLGRNTEAFF
clone_size: .; j_call: TRBJ1-1; v_call: TRBV28; d_call: .; cdr3_nt: TGTGCCAGCAGTTTTGACACCTACACTGAAGCTTTCTTT; cdr3_aa: CASSFDTYTEAFF
clone_size: .; j_call: TRBJ2-1; v_call: TRBV5-1; d_call: TRBD1; cdr3_nt: TGCGTCACGCGACAGGGGGAATACAATGAGCAGTTCTTC; cdr3_aa: CVTRQGEYNEQFF
clone_size: once; j_call: TRBJ1-1; v_call: TRBV5-4; d_call: TRBD1; cdr3_nt: TGTGCCAGCAGCTCAACCGGGACAGGGAACACTGAAGCTTTCTTT; cdr3_aa: CASSSTGTGNTEAFF
clone_size: few; j_call: TRBJ1-2; v_call: TRBV2; d_call: .; cdr3_nt: TGTGCCAGCAGTGCAACATACAGGGATAATGGCTACACCTTC; cdr3_aa: CASSATYRDNGYTF
clone_size: .; j_call: TRBJ1-3; v_call: TRBV9; d_call: .; cdr3_nt: TGTGCCAGCAGCCCACAGGACTCTGGAAACACCATATATTTT; cdr3_aa: CASSPQDSGNTIYF
clone_size: .; j_call: TRBJ2-1; v_call: TRBV5-4; d_call: TRBD2; cdr3_nt: TGTGCCAGCAGCTTACACATTAGCGGGGTCGCGGGGAATGAGCAGTTCTTC; cdr3_aa: CASSLHISGVAGNEQFF
clone_size: .; j_call: TRBJ1-4; v_call: TRBV4-2; d_call: TRBD1; cdr3_nt: TGTGCCAGCAGCCAAGGACAGGGGGCTGGTGAAAAACTGTTTTTT; cdr3_aa: CASSQGQGAGEKLFF
clone_size: .; j_call: TRBJ2-1; v_call: TRBV25-1; d_call: .; cdr3_nt: TGTGCCAGCAGTGAATATAGTAGGGGGAATGAGCAGTTCTTC; cdr3_aa: CASSEYSRGNEQFF
clone_size: few; j_call: TRBJ2-1; v_call: TRBV7-2; d_call: TRBD2; cdr3_nt: TGTGCCAGCAGCTTAGTTAGTTCGGGGGGGTTTCATGAGCAGTTCTTC; cdr3_aa: CASSLVSSGGFHEQFF
clone_size: .; j_call: TRBJ2-3; v_call: TRBV19; d_call: .; cdr3_nt: TGTGCCAGTAGCGGACAGCTCACAGATACGCAGTATTTT; cdr3_aa: CASSGQLTDTQYF
clone_size: .; j_call: TRBJ2-1; v_call: TRBV6-5; d_call: .; cdr3_nt: TGTGCCACCTCTACCCCGACCAGCAGGTTGCATGAGCAGTTCTTC; cdr3_aa: CATSTPTSRLHEQFF
clone_size: .; j_call: TRBJ1-1; v_call: TRBV6-5; d_call: TRBD1; cdr3_nt: TGTGCCAGCAGTATGGACAGGGTGAACACTGAAGCTTTCTTT; cdr3_aa: CASSMDRVNTEAFF
clone_size: few; j_call: TRBJ1-4; v_call: TRBV7-9; d_call: .; cdr3_nt: TGTGCCAGCAGCTCTCTAGGCCAGGGAAGAAAACTGTTTTTT; cdr3_aa: CASSSLGQGRKLFF
clone_size: few; j_call: TRBJ2-3; v_call: TRBV7-9; d_call: .; cdr3_nt: TGTGCCAGCAGCTCCGGGGAACTCCCGAGCACAGATACGCAGTATTTT; cdr3_aa: CASSSGELPSTDTQYF
clone_size: .; j_call: TRBJ1-2; v_call: TRBV27; d_call: TRBD1; cdr3_nt: TGTGCCAGCAGTCCCGGGACAGGGAACTATGGCTACACCTTC; cdr3_aa: CASSPGTGNYGYTF
clone_size: .; j_call: TRBJ1-4; v_call: TRBV7-9; d_call: .; cdr3_nt: TGTGCCAGCAGCGCCCGGACAGTTGAGAAACTGTTTTTT; cdr3_aa: CASSARTVEKLFF
clone_size: .; j_call: TRBJ2-3; v_call: TRBV7-9; d_call: .; cdr3_nt: TGTGCCAGCAGCTCTGGCAGGGGCGGCACAGATACGCAGTATTTT; cdr3_aa: CASSSGRGGTDTQYF
clone_size: .; j_call: TRBJ1-4; v_call: TRBV12-5; d_call: TRBD1; cdr3_nt: TGTGCTAGTGGTTCGGACAGGGTATTTTTGCGGAAACTGTTTTTT; cdr3_aa: CASGSDRVFLRKLFF
clone_size: .; j_call: TRBJ2-7; v_call: TRBV30; d_call: TRBD1; cdr3_nt: TGTGCCTGGAGGTTACGGGACAGTTACGAGCAGTACTTC; cdr3_aa: CAWRLRDSYEQYF
clone_size: .; j_call: TRBJ2-6; v_call: TRBV11-2; d_call: TRBD1; cdr3_nt: TGTGCCAGCAGACGACAGGGCCTCTTCAACGTCCTGACTTTC; cdr3_aa: CASRRQGLFNVLTF
clone_size: .; j_call: TRBJ1-1; v_call: TRBV4-3; d_call: .; cdr3_nt: TGCGCCAGCAGCCAAGTCCGTGGAGAGGCTGAAGCTTTCTTT; cdr3_aa: CASSQVRGEAEAFF
clone_size: .; j_call: TRBJ2-1; v_call: TRBV5-8; d_call: TRBD2; cdr3_nt: TGTGCCAGCAGCTTATTATCGGCTAGCGGGAGTTCCTACAATGAGCAGTTCTTC; cdr3_aa: CASSLLSASGSSYNEQFF
clone_size: .; j_call: TRBJ1-2; v_call: TRBV25-1; d_call: .; cdr3_nt: TGTGCCAGCAGTGAGGCGGCTACTTATGGCTACACCTTC; cdr3_aa: CASSEAATYGYTF
clone_size: .; j_call: TRBJ2-7; v_call: TRBV30; d_call: .; cdr3_nt: TGTGCCTGGAGTGTAGGAGGGGCGTCCTACGAGCAGTACTTC; cdr3_aa: CAWSVGGASYEQYF
clone_size: .; j_call: TRBJ2-1; v_call: TRBV4-3; d_call: .; cdr3_nt: TGCGCCGGCAGCCAAGAGTGGGGGCTCAATGAGCAGTTCTTC; cdr3_aa: CAGSQEWGLNEQFF